Each of the 8 T cell receptor beta chains below was sequenced from the same sample in a study of T cell responses to AZD1222 COVID-19 vaccine. Sequenced by immunoSEQ multiplex PCR; TCRdb stores in-frame clones only, minus some. The sample holds tens of thousands of clones, about nine tenths seen once. Source: peripheral blood, taken on day 0 of AZD1222 vaccination. These receptors were collected from an adult in good health.

CDR3 sequence: CASSLTVRPTTEQFF. For the CDR3, the DNA is TGTGCCAGCAGCTTAACCGTGCGCCCTACAACGGAGCAGTTCTTC. This chain joins TRBV7-3 and TRBJ2-1; D ambiguous. This CDR3 contains 15 residues. The V gene's germline CDR1 is SGHTA and CDR2 FQGTGA. Trimming cost V 0 bases and J 10 bases, with 16 bases left between them. The variable domain in full, with the rest retrieved from reference TRBV7-3 and TRBJ2-1, is GAGVSQTPSNKVTEKGKYVELRCDPISGHTALYWYRQSLGQGPEFLIYFQGTGAADDSGLPNDRFFAVRPEGSVSTLKIQRTERGDSAVYLCASSLTVRPTTEQFFGPGTRLTVL.

The CDR3 protein is CASSQTRTYNSPLHF. CDR3 bases: TGTGCCAGCAGCCAAACCCGGACCTATAATTCACCCCTCCACTTT. The chain uses TRBV3-1 (or the pseudogene TRBV3-2) and TRBJ1-6, with D hard to call. CDR1 is LGHDT and CDR2 is YNNKEL in the germline V gene (reference sequence). The CDR3 covers 15 residues. The germline V and J ends were trimmed by 2 bases and 2 bases, with 7 bases remaining between them.

The chain couples TRBV11-3 to TRBJ2-1; 10 bases are a match to TRBD2. This CDR3 is built from 15 residues. The V gene end was trimmed by 4 bases and the J gene end by 4 bases; junction bases not matched to a gene: 4. The germline gives CDR1 SGHNT, CDR2 YENEEA. The CDR3 DNA reads TGTGCCAGCAGCTGGAGCGGGGGGGTTTACAATGAGCAGTTCTTC. Protein: CASSWSGGVYNEQFF.

The chain has TRBV18 and TRBJ1-3; 8 positions match TRBD1. Germline CDR1 reads KGHSH; CDR2 reads LQKENI. There are 16 residues in the CDR3. The V and J ends lost 2 bases and 2 bases, in that order; junction bases with no gene match: 5. The DNA of the CDR3 is TGTGCCAGCTCACCATTTGCGGACAGGGCTGGAAACACCATATATTTT. It is translated as CASSPFADRAGNTIYF.

The chain has TRBV6-2 or TRBV6-3 and TRBJ1-4; 8 bases map to TRBD1. J was trimmed by 6 bases and V by 0 bases; bases with no gene match: 3. Germline V gives CDR1 MNHEY, CDR2 SVGEGT. This CDR3 is built from 15 residues. In nucleotides, the CDR3 is TGTGCCAGCAGTTACTCGACAGGGGCGGATGAAAAACTGTTTTTT. It yields the protein CASSYSTGADEKLFF.

The V call is TRBV5-1, the J call TRBJ1-1, with TRBD1 as a possible D gene (5 bases). The germline V and J ends were trimmed by 2 bases and 6 bases, with 14 bases remaining between them. The germline CDR1 and CDR2 sequences are SGHRS and YFSETQ. The CDR3 has 14 amino acids. CDR3 coding DNA: TGCGCCAGCAGCTTTCCCGGAGAAGGGGCTGAAGCTTTCTTT. Its translation: CASSFPGEGAEAFF.

The chain has TRBV4-1 and TRBJ2-2, with unresolved D. V dropped 1 base and J dropped 8 bases, with 14 bases sitting between them. Looked up from germline, CDR1 is MGHRA and CDR2 is YSYEKL. This CDR3 is built from 15 residues. CDR3 residues: CASSQGHTISGELFF. CDR3 DNA sequence: TGCGCCAGCAGCCAAGGACATACGATTAGTGGGGAGCTGTTTTTT.

The chain uses TRBV11-2 and TRBJ1-3; unclear D gene. Germline V gene lookup returns CDR1 SGHAT and CDR2 FQNNGV. This CDR3 contains 15 residues. Trimming stripped 5 bases from V and 0 bases from J, with 11 bases between. Written as DNA, the CDR3 is TGTGCCAGCAGCCTAAGGGTGGCCTCTGGAAACACCATATATTTT. Amino acids: CASSLRVASGNTIYF.